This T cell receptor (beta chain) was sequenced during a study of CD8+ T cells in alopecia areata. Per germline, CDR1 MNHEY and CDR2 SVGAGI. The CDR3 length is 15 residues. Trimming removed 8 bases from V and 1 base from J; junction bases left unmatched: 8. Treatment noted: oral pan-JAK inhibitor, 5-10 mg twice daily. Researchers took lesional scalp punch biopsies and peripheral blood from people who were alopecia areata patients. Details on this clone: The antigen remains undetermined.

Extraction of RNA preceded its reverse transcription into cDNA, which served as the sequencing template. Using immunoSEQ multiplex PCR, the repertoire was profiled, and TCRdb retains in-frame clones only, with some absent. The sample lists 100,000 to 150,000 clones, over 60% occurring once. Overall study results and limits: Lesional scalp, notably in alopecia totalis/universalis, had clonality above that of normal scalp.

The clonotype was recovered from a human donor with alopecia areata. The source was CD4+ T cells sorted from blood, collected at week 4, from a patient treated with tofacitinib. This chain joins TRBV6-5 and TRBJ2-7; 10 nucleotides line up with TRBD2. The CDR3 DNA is TGTGCCAGCCGTTTATCTAGCGGGAGATCCTACGAGCAGTACTTC. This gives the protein CASRLSSGRSYEQYF.